This T cell receptor beta chain was sequenced for a study of cytomegalovirus exposure and HLA in healthy donors. General observations from the study: In a later analysis, several top co-occurrence clusters appeared linked to parvovirus B19, influenza, CMV and Epstein-Barr virus.

For this clone: The target antigen is unknown.

PCR used 60 Vbeta primers and 13 Jbeta primers. Profiling relied on immunoSEQ multiplex PCR, and the TCRdb table lists in-frame clones only, not all of them. The sample lists around 140,000 clones; roughly 86% were seen once. Trimming took 2 bases from V and 4 from J, leaving 8 bases between them. Germline CDR1 is MDHEN and CDR2 is SYDVKM. This CDR3 is built from 13 residues. Sequencing was carried out using PBMCs. This chain connects TRBV28 to TRBJ1-2; D is ambiguous. The origin of this receptor is a man younger than 35 in good health and CMV-seropositive. CDR3 DNA: TGTGCCAGCAGTTTACGCACTTCCTATGGCTACACCTTC. Translated: CASSLRTSYGYTF.